The source of this T cell receptor beta chain is a study of blood T cell repertoires in COVID-19. Overall study context: The study drew acute and convalescent COVID-19 samples from the United States, Italy and Spain. PBMCs, B-cell-depleted T cells, or T cells provided the cDNA or gDNA that made up the material.

This clone showed up just once. Per the authors' pipeline: Using reference gene primer amplification, nucleated cell counts were estimated. Profiling relied on immunoSEQ multiplex PCR, and the TCRdb table lists in-frame clones only, not all of them. Clonal size and the V and J genes are those of that table, whereas D and trimming came from the DNA. This sample yields approximately 290,000 clones, of which approximately 85% are seen a single time; 0.85% to 1% belongs to the top ten. CDR1 is LNHNV and CDR2 is YYDKDF in the germline V gene (reference sequence). CDR3 length: 15 amino acids. Trimming removed 3 bases from V and 3 bases from J; junction bases left unmatched: 6.

The sample comprised peripheral blood. The clonotype comes from a human donor with COVID-19, enrolled during active disease. The donor label of this sample is uncertain. The chain uses TRBV15 and TRBJ1-1; 8 nucleotides match TRBD1. CDR3 DNA sequence: TGTGCCACCAGCAGGATACTACAGGGGGACACTGAAGCTTTCTTT. Residues: CATSRILQGDTEAFF.